These T cell receptor beta chains were read from a single sample in a study of OX40 agonist ivuxolimab in advanced cancers. Profiled with immunoSEQ multiplex PCR; TCRdb holds only in-frame clones, not every one. This sample has 80,000 to 95,000 clones; roughly 89% occur once, and the top ten carry approximately 1.5%. Source: CD4+ or CD8+ T cells sorted from blood, taken in a trial of the OX40 agonist ivuxolimab. These receptors were obtained from an adult with an advanced solid tumor such as melanoma, head and neck, liver or kidney cancer. Each CDR3 is given with its conserved first and last residue. The D gene is left open where the match is weak. The size of a clone is reported for some rows only, either as once, few or many, or as a class for expanded clones.

CDR3 protein	CDR3 DNA	clone size	D gene	J gene	CDR3 length	V gene
CAWSVLHEQYF	TGTGCCTGGAGTGTACTCCACGAGCAGTACTTC	.	.	TRBJ2-7	11	TRBV30
CASSLGLAGPGDTQYF	TGTGCTAGCAGCTTGGGACTAGCGGGCCCGGGGGATACGCAGTATTTT	.	TRBD2	TRBJ2-3	16	TRBV7-7
CASSGQGVNTF	TGTGCCAGCAGTGGACAGGGTGTAAACACCTTC	.	TRBD1	TRBJ1-2	11	TRBV6-1
CASSVAGGHTEAFF	TGTGCCAGCAGTGTGGCAGGGGGCCACACTGAAGCTTTCTTT	.	TRBD1	TRBJ1-1	14	TRBV7-8
CASSVAPGRSYGYTF	TGTGCCAGCAGCGTAGCCCCAGGGCGGAGTTATGGCTACACCTTC	.	.	TRBJ1-2	15	TRBV9
CASSPGTFEETQYF	TGTGCCAGCAGTCCCGGGACATTTGAAGAGACCCAGTACTTC	.	.	TRBJ2-5	14	TRBV6-5
CASSIQRDTEAFF	TGTGCCAGTAGTATACAGAGGGACACTGAAGCTTTCTTT	.	.	TRBJ1-1	13	TRBV19
CASSRDSNTEAFF	TGTGCCAGCAGCCGGGACTCGAACACTGAAGCTTTCTTT	.	.	TRBJ1-1	13	TRBV4-2
CASSRFQGYQGEQYF	TGTGCCAGCAGTCGATTTCAGGGGTATCAGGGCGAGCAGTACTTC	.	.	TRBJ2-7	15	TRBV28
CASSRDRMFF	TGTGCCAGCAGCAGAGACAGGATGTTTTTT	once	.	TRBJ1-4	10	TRBV6-5
CASSPRPLVGPLHF	TGTGCCAGTAGTCCCCGGCCCCTCGTAGGACCCCTCCACTTT	once	.	TRBJ1-6	14	TRBV19
CACSLGRGTGELFF	TGTGCCTGCTCCCTAGGACGGGGCACCGGGGAGCTGTTTTTT	.	.	TRBJ2-2	14	TRBV2
CASSLDGGRGGYTF	TGTGCCAGCAGCTTAGATGGGGGCCGAGGGGGCTACACCTTC	.	.	TRBJ1-2	14	TRBV7-9
CASSVGPGASAYEQYF	TGTGCCAGCAGCGTAGGGCCCGGGGCTAGCGCCTACGAGCAGTACTTC	once	.	TRBJ2-7	16	TRBV9
CATSRGQAGNTGELFF	TGTGCCACCAGCAGAGGTCAGGCAGGGAACACCGGGGAGCTGTTTTTT	.	.	TRBJ2-2	16	TRBV15
CASTTGWAEKLFF	TGTGCCAGTACCACAGGGTGGGCTGAAAAACTGTTTTTT	.	.	TRBJ1-4	13	TRBV19
CASSPDGYEQYF	TGTGCCAGCAGCCCTGACGGCTACGAGCAGTACTTC	.	.	TRBJ2-7	12	TRBV6-1
CASSEARDEKLFF	TGTGCCAGCAGTGAAGCCCGGGATGAAAAACTGTTTTTT	.	.	TRBJ1-4	13	TRBV2
CASSLEAVANTGELFF	TGTGCCAGCAGCTTGGAAGCAGTGGCGAACACCGGGGAGCTGTTTTTT	.	.	TRBJ2-2	16	TRBV7-2
CASSRTGGFDEQYF	TGTGCCAGTAGTCGGACAGGGGGATTCGACGAGCAGTACTTC	.	TRBD1	TRBJ2-7	14	TRBV19
CASSVEPISSYEQYF	TGTGCCAGCAGCGTAGAGCCGATCAGCTCCTACGAGCAGTACTTC	.	.	TRBJ2-7	15	TRBV9
CAWGVVLFRGEQFF	TGTGCCTGGGGTGTGGTCCTTTTTCGGGGTGAGCAGTTCTTC	once	.	TRBJ2-1	14	TRBV30
CAWSVKRGGYTF	TGTGCCTGGAGCGTTAAGAGGGGGGGCTACACCTTC	.	.	TRBJ1-2	12	TRBV30
CASSLRDTARGDEQYF	TGTGCCAGCAGCCTTCGGGACACCGCTCGCGGCGACGAGCAGTACTTC	.	.	TRBJ2-7	16	TRBV4-2
CASSLQTTDTQYF	TGTGCCAGCAGCCTCCAGACCACAGATACGCAGTATTTT	once	.	TRBJ2-3	13	TRBV4-2
CSCRTANEAFF	TGCAGCTGCCGGACAGCTAATGAAGCTTTCTTT	.	.	TRBJ1-1	11	TRBV29-1
CASSSGQTYTGELFF	TGTGCCAGCAGCTCAGGACAGACCTACACCGGGGAGCTGTTTTTT	once	.	TRBJ2-2	15	TRBV7-2
CASSQPGLAGTSPGELFF	TGTGCCAGCTCACAGCCGGGACTAGCGGGAACCTCCCCCGGGGAGCTGTTTTTT	.	TRBD2	TRBJ2-2	18	TRBV18
CASSLGRDGYTF	TGTGCCAGCAGTTTGGGCAGGGATGGCTACACCTTC	.	.	TRBJ1-2	12	TRBV28
CASSSGLAAYEQYF	TGCGCCAGCAGCTCTGGACTAGCAGCCTACGAGCAGTACTTC	.	TRBD2	TRBJ2-7	14	TRBV5-1
CATSRGGSANYGYTF	TGTGCCACCAGCAGAGGGGGGTCAGCTAACTATGGCTACACCTTC	few	.	TRBJ1-2	15	TRBV15
CASTQQGLNSPLHF	TGTGCCAGCACTCAACAGGGTTTGAATTCACCCCTCCACTTT	.	.	TRBJ1-6	14	TRBV6-6
CASSLSVLASGQGYEQYF	TGTGCCAGCAGCTTGAGCGTACTTGCTTCGGGACAGGGATACGAGCAGTACTTC	.	TRBD1	TRBJ2-7	18	TRBV11-2
CASSLADTQYF	TGTGCCAGCAGCCTCGCAGATACGCAGTATTTT	.	.	TRBJ2-3	11	TRBV9
CASSRDREIGEQYF	TGTGCCAGTAGTCGGGACCGGGAAATTGGGGAGCAGTACTTC	.	.	TRBJ2-7	14	TRBV19